These 13 T cell receptor beta chains originate from one sample sequenced in a study of T cells after yellow fever vaccination. TCRdb analysed the 5' RACE reads with MiXCR anew, one entry per CDR3 protein. The table shows 350,000 to 550,000 distinct CDR3 sequences, with roughly a sixth occurring only once. Sequencing was performed on PBMCs, taken before the yellow fever booster vaccination. The source is a man aged 18-30 years who received the YFV17D yellow fever vaccine.

The genes are TRBV20-1 and TRBJ2-3, with D perhaps matching TRBD2 (6 bases). The CDR3 extends over 16 amino acids. V dropped 4 bases and J dropped 1 base, with 18 bases sitting between them. Germline CDR1 DFQATT, CDR2 SNEGSKA (reference sequence). For the CDR3, the DNA is TGCAGTGCTACCGTATTAAGGAGGGAGGGCACAGATACGCAGTATTTT. This codes for CSATVLRREGTDTQYF.

The chain is built from TRBV27 and TRBJ2-2, with D uncertain. The CDR3 consists of 13 residues. Germline CDR1 reads MNHEY; CDR2 reads SMNVEV (reference sequence). Trimming took off 4 bases at V and 6 bases at J, with 9 bases between the two ends. CDR3 in amino acids: CASSWRYAGELFF. CDR3 sequence (DNA): TGTGCCAGCAGTTGGCGTTACGCCGGGGAGCTGTTTTTT.

This clonotype was seen a few times. The chain recombines TRBV5-1 with TRBJ1-1, with a weak D call TRBD1 (5 bases). V was cut by 0 bases and J by 1 base, with 13 bases left in between. The V gene's germline CDR1 is SGHRS and CDR2 YFSETQ. The CDR3 loop spans 16 amino acids. CDR3 amino acids: CASSLEGVRTNTEAFF. CDR3 DNA sequence: TGCGCCAGCAGCTTGGAAGGGGTGCGGACGAACACTGAAGCTTTCTTT.

This clonotype was seen a handful of times. The chain joins TRBV5-1 to TRBJ2-2; no firm D call. CDR1 is SGHRS, CDR2 YFSETQ, per germline. CDR3 length: 15 amino acids. Trimming took off 2 bases at V and 4 bases at J, with 12 bases between the two ends. Here the CDR3 DNA reads TGCGCCAGCAGCTTTAACCGCGAGAGCACCGGGGAGCTGTTTTTT. Protein product: CASSFNRESTGELFF.

This clonotype was seen more than once but under ten times. Here the CDR3 reads CAISAPGGGGYTF. As DNA, the CDR3 is TGTGCCATCAGTGCCCCGGGGGGGGGCGGCTACACCTTC. This rearrangement joins TRBV10-3 to TRBJ1-2; D perhaps matches TRBD1 (6 bases). The V gene lost 4 bases and the J gene lost 8 bases, with 14 bases spanning the gap. CDR1 and CDR2 from the germline V gene are ENHRY and SYGVKD. This CDR3 contains 13 residues.

This clonotype was detected ten times or more. J is TRBJ2-2 and V is TRBV7-6; D is ambiguous. Germline V gene sequence: CDR1 SGHVS, CDR2 FNYEAQ. Trimming pared 0 bases from V and 2 bases from J, leaving 7 bases between. The CDR3 sequence is 15 residues long. CDR3 sequence: CASSLASGNTGELFF. The CDR3 nucleotides are TGTGCCAGCAGCTTAGCGTCGGGTAACACCGGGGAGCTGTTTTTT.

This chain joins TRBV7-2 and TRBJ1-5; tentative D call: TRBD1 (6 bases). This CDR3 contains 15 residues. V was pared by 4 bases and J by 5 bases, with 15 bases between. Germline V gives CDR1 SGHTA, CDR2 FQGNSA. The CDR3 nucleotides are TGTGCCAGCAGCTGGGTGGACAGTGCATATCAGCCCCAGCATTTT. Residues: CASSWVDSAYQPQHF.

This clonotype was seen a few times. The chain has TRBV20-1 and TRBJ2-3; a possible D gene is TRBD1 (6 bases). CDR3 size: 14 residues. The ends were cut back, 7 bases at V and 6 bases at J, with 20 bases in the middle. CDR1 is DFQATT and CDR2 is SNEGSKA in the germline V gene (reference sequence). CDR3 sequence reads: CSDDGLQQGDTQYF. The CDR3 DNA is TGCAGTGACGACGGTTTGCAGCAGGGGGATACGCAGTATTTT.

This clonotype occurred a few times. The genes are TRBV7-2 and TRBJ1-4; D call uncertain. The CDR3 extends over 14 amino acids. V was trimmed by 5 bases and J by 0 bases, leaving 7 bases between them. Germline-derived CDR1 and CDR2 are SGHTA and FQGNSA. CDR3 nucleotides: TGTGCCAGCAGCCCACACACAACTAATGAAAAACTGTTTTTT. Encoded protein: CASSPHTTNEKLFF.

This clonotype has only a few counts. This chain connects TRBV28 to TRBJ1-1; possible D gene TRBD1, 5 bases. V was pared by 10 bases and J by 0 bases, with 15 bases between. CDR3 length: 14 residues. In germline, CDR1 is MDHEN, CDR2 SYDVKM. In DNA, the CDR3 is TGTGCCACCTATCCCGGGACGGTGAACACTGAAGCTTTCTTT. Protein product: CATYPGTVNTEAFF.

This clonotype was seen more than once but under ten times. J is TRBJ1-1 and V is TRBV15; D gene unclear. The CDR3 totals 15 residues. Per the germline V gene, CDR1 is LNHNV and CDR2 is YYDKDF (reference sequence). V lost 0 bases, J lost 11 bases, and 19 bases lay in between. The CDR3 sequence: CATSRETGVGSLAFF. In DNA form, the CDR3 reads TGTGCCACCAGCAGAGAAACGGGTGTTGGTTCGTTGGCTTTCTTT.

V and J are TRBV12-3 or TRBV12-4 and TRBJ1-5; no firm D call. The V gene lost 6 bases and the J gene lost 4 bases, with 13 bases spanning the gap. The CDR3 runs to 14 residues. The CDR3 loop reads CASRSGGGNQPQHF. The CDR3 DNA reads TGTGCCAGCAGGAGCGGAGGAGGGAATCAGCCCCAGCATTTT.

This clonotype was seen only a few times. The V and J genes are TRBV7-2 and TRBJ1-1; possibly TRBD1 for D (5 bases). Germline V gene lookup returns CDR1 SGHTA and CDR2 FQGNSA. V lost 0 bases and J 6 bases, leaving 14 bases between the germline ends. The CDR3 runs 15 residues. The DNA for the CDR3 is TGTGCCAGCAGCTTAGCACGGGGGATGGGCCCTGAAGCTTTCTTT. Residues: CASSLARGMGPEAFF.